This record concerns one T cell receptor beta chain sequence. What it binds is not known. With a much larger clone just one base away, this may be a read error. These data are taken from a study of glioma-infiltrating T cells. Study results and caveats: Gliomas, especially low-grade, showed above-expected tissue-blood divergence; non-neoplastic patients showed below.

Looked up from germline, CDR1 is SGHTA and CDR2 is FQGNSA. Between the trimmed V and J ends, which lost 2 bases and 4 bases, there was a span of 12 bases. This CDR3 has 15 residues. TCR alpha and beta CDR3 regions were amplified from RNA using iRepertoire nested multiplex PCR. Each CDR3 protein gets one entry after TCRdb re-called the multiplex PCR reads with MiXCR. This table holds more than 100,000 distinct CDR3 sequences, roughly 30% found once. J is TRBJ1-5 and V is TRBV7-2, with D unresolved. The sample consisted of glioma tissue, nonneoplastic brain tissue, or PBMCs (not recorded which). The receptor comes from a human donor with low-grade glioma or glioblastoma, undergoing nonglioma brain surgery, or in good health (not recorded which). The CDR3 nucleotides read TGTGCCAGCAGCTTAACGCTCAGTTCAAATCAGCCCCAGCATTTT. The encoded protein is CASSLTLSSNQPQHF.